These T cell receptor beta chains were read from a single sample in a study of memory CD4+ T cells and cytomegalovirus serostatus. TCRdb keeps only in-frame clones here, not all; method: immunoSEQ multiplex PCR. The data contain roughly 76,000 clones, about 78% of them singletons. Sequencing was carried out using memory CD4+ T cells from blood. The receptor set was obtained from an adult in good health and CMV-seropositive. CDR3s include the opening cysteine and the closing phenylalanine or tryptophan. The D gene is left open where the match is weak. Some rows have no size entry. The others give once, few or many, or a class for an expanded clone.

clone_size d_call j_call v_call cdr3_aa cdr3_nt
NA NA TRBJ2-3 TRBV11-2 CASRETNTQYF TGTGCCAGCAGGGAGACAAATACGCAGTATTTT
NA NA TRBJ2-1 TRBV6-1 CASRENIMGEQFF TGTGCCAGCAGGGAGAACATAATGGGTGAGCAGTTCTTC
NA NA TRBJ1-1 TRBV6-5 CASSAPGLNTEAFF TGTGCCAGCAGTGCACCAGGGCTGAACACTGAAGCTTTCTTT
NA NA TRBJ1-2 TRBV6-1 CASSDGGSTRSDYGYTF TGTGCCAGCAGTGACGGGGGAAGTACGAGGTCCGACTATGGCTACACCTTC
few NA TRBJ1-5 TRBV11-2 CASSEGRNQPQHF TGTGCCAGCAGCGAGGGTCGGAATCAGCCCCAGCATTTT
NA NA TRBJ2-3 TRBV7-9 CASSPLGDTQYF TGTGCCAGCAGCCCGTTGGGGGATACGCAGTATTTT
few NA TRBJ1-5 TRBV2 CASSRERNQPQHF TGTGCCAGCAGCCGGGAGAGAAATCAGCCCCAGCATTTT
NA NA TRBJ2-2 TRBV19 CASSIVRPNTGELFF TGTGCCAGTAGTATCGTTCGACCGAACACCGGGGAGCTGTTTTTT
NA NA TRBJ1-1 TRBV6-1 CASSEVTRVEAFF TGTGCCAGCAGTGAAGTAACCCGGGTTGAAGCTTTCTTT
NA NA TRBJ1-4 TRBV5-1 CASSRQEGEKLFF TGCGCCAGCAGCCGGCAGGAGGGTGAAAAACTGTTTTTT
NA NA TRBJ1-2 TRBV4-3 CASSQDRAYGYTF TGCGCCAGCAGCCAAGACCGGGCCTATGGCTACACCTTC
NA NA TRBJ1-5 TRBV5-1 CASSLGQVDQPQHF TGCGCCAGCAGCTTGGGTCAGGTGGATCAGCCCCAGCATTTT
NA NA TRBJ2-7 TRBV7-2 CASSAGSFGEQYF TGTGCCAGCAGCGCGGGTTCTTTTGGCGAGCAGTACTTC
NA NA TRBJ1-1 TRBV7-9 CASSLAAANTEAFF TGTGCCAGCAGCTTAGCAGCCGCAAACACTGAAGCTTTCTTT
NA NA TRBJ2-3 TRBV15 CATSFFSVRSTDTQYF TGTGCCACCAGCTTCTTTAGCGTCAGAAGCACAGATACGCAGTATTTT
NA TRBD1 TRBJ1-5 TRBV28 CASSRRQGVNQPQHF TGTGCCAGCAGCCGTAGACAGGGGGTTAATCAGCCCCAGCATTTT
NA TRBD1 TRBJ2-3 TRBV9 CASSGAQGARPREYF TGTGCCAGCAGCGGCGCACAGGGGGCGAGGCCAAGGGAGTATTTT
NA NA TRBJ1-1 TRBV20-1 CSPWGNTEAFF TGCAGCCCCTGGGGGAACACTGAAGCTTTCTTT
NA NA TRBJ2-3 TRBV27 CASSPGQGGRPGDTQYF TGTGCCAGCAGTCCTGGCCAGGGCGGACGGCCCGGAGATACGCAGTATTTT
few NA TRBJ1-6 TRBV7-2 CASSLDHNSPLHF TGTGCCAGCAGCTTAGATCATAATTCACCCCTCCACTTT
NA TRBD1 TRBJ1-6 TRBV6-1 CASNLDRDSPLHF TGTGCCAGCAACCTGGACAGGGATTCACCCCTCCACTTT
NA NA TRBJ1-5 TRBV27 CASSPGRHNQPQHF TGTGCCAGCAGCCCGGGACGGCACAATCAGCCCCAGCATTTT
few NA TRBJ1-3 TRBV5-1 CASSVTVSTGNTIYF TGCGCCAGCAGCGTGACAGTTTCTACTGGAAACACCATATATTTT
few NA TRBJ1-1 TRBV7-2 CASSLHRSGSTEAFF TGTGCCAGCAGCTTACATCGGTCTGGGAGCACTGAAGCTTTCTTT
NA TRBD1 TRBJ2-5 TRBV5-4 CASSRDRGQETQYF TGTGCCAGCAGTAGAGACAGGGGACAAGAGACCCAGTACTTC
NA TRBD2 TRBJ2-5 TRBV30 CAWSAGGETQYF TGTGCCTGGAGTGCCGGGGGGGAGACCCAGTACTTC
NA NA TRBJ1-2 TRBV5-8 CASRQLIHGYTF TGTGCCAGCAGACAACTCATACATGGCTACACCTTC
NA NA TRBJ2-2 TRBV5-4 CASSQWGLRSGAGELFF TGTGCCAGCAGCCAATGGGGTTTGCGGAGTGGTGCAGGGGAGCTGTTTTTT
NA TRBD1 TRBJ1-1 TRBV12-5 CASGSPQGALNTEAFF TGTGCTAGTGGTTCGCCTCAGGGGGCTCTGAACACTGAAGCTTTCTTT
NA NA TRBJ2-2 TRBV5-4 CASSTQRTNTGELFF TGTGCCAGCAGCACTCAGCGGACAAACACCGGGGAGCTGTTTTTT
NA NA TRBJ2-2 TRBV5-1 CASSLEVRAGELFF TGCGCCAGCAGCTTGGAAGTTCGGGCGGGGGAGCTGTTTTTT
NA NA TRBJ2-7 TRBV19 CASKQTGEYEQYF TGTGCCAGTAAACAGACAGGAGAGTACGAGCAGTACTTC
NA NA TRBJ1-5 TRBV10-3 CAIKADSNSNQPQHF TGTGCCATCAAGGCGGACAGCAATAGCAATCAGCCCCAGCATTTT
NA NA TRBJ2-3 TRBV11-2 CASSPDQGGTDTQYF TGTGCCAGCAGCCCGGACCAGGGCGGCACAGATACGCAGTATTTT
NA TRBD2 TRBJ2-5 TRBV25-1 CASSEEGSGGTQETQYF TGTGCCAGCAGTGAAGAAGGTAGCGGGGGGACTCAAGAGACCCAGTACTTC
few TRBD1 TRBJ1-2 TRBV5-6 CASSLTQGADGYTF TGTGCCAGCAGCTTAACACAGGGGGCGGATGGCTACACCTTC
NA NA TRBJ2-2 TRBV19 CASSMGSGHPRTGELFF TGTGCCAGTAGTATGGGGTCGGGACACCCCAGAACCGGGGAGCTGTTTTTT
NA NA TRBJ2-1 TRBV19 CASSRDPRNEQFF TGTGCCAGTAGCCGGGATCCTCGGAATGAGCAGTTCTTC
NA NA TRBJ2-1 TRBV2 CASTAEGYTYNEQFF TGTGCCAGCACCGCGGAGGGGTATACCTACAATGAGCAGTTCTTC
NA TRBD1 TRBJ2-3 TRBV2 CASTPDRGTDTQYF TGTGCCAGCACCCCGGACAGGGGGACAGATACGCAGTATTTT
NA TRBD1 TRBJ1-1 TRBV5-6 CASSFTGGGTEAFF TGTGCCAGCAGCTTTACAGGGGGTGGGACTGAAGCTTTCTTT
once NA TRBJ2-5 TRBV2 CASSDRETQYF TGTGCCAGCAGTGATAGAGAGACCCAGTACTTC
NA NA TRBJ1-1 TRBV5-1 CASSFSNTEAFF TGCGCCAGCAGCTTCTCGAACACTGAAGCTTTCTTT
few NA TRBJ2-1 TRBV4-1 CASSRGVGSGSYNEQFF TGCGCCAGCAGCCGAGGGGTGGGGAGCGGGTCCTACAATGAGCAGTTCTTC
NA TRBD2 TRBJ2-3 TRBV10-3 CAISESTGGATDTQYF TGTGCCATCAGTGAGTCAACGGGAGGGGCGACAGATACGCAGTATTTT
once NA TRBJ1-1 TRBV6-6 CASRPSMNTEAFF TGTGCCAGCAGACCCTCTATGAACACTGAAGCTTTCTTT
NA NA TRBJ1-2 TRBV19 CASSRTGSPGSYTF TGTGCCAGTAGTAGGACGGGCTCCCCGGGCTCCTACACCTTC
NA NA TRBJ1-1 TRBV5-8 CASSFGPGDTEAFF TGTGCCAGCAGCTTTGGCCCGGGGGACACTGAAGCTTTCTTT
few NA TRBJ1-1 TRBV27 CASSLLRGSNTEAFF TGTGCCAGCAGTTTATTACGGGGGTCGAACACTGAAGCTTTCTTT
NA NA TRBJ1-6 TRBV11-2 CASSLSTGLRSPLHF TGTGCCAGCAGCTTATCCACAGGGCTTAGGTCACCCCTCCACTTT
NA TRBD1 TRBJ1-2 TRBV7-9 CASSLGQGVFYGYTF TGTGCCAGCAGCTTAGGACAGGGCGTATTCTATGGCTACACCTTC
NA NA TRBJ1-3 TRBV19 CASYDGAAGNTIYF TGTGCCAGTTACGACGGCGCCGCTGGAAACACCATATATTTT
NA NA TRBJ2-7 TRBV7-2 CASSYQALLSAPTYEQYF TGTGCCAGCAGCTACCAGGCGCTGCTTAGTGCACCCACCTACGAGCAGTACTTC